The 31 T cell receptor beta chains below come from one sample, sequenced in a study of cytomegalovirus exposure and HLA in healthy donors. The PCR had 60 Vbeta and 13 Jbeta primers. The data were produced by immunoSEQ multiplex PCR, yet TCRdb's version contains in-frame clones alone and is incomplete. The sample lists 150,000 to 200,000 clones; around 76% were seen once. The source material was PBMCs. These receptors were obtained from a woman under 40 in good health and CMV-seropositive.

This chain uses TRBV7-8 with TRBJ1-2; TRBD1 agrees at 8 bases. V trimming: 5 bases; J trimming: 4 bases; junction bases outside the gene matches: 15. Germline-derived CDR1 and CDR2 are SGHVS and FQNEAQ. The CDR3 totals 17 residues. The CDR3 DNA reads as TGTGCCAGCAGCCTCCACCCTACGCCGGACAGGGCCTATGGCTACACCTTC. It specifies CASSLHPTPDRAYGYTF.

The CDR3 sequence is CATSKGRGLTEAFF. CDR3 nucleotide sequence: TGTGCCACCAGCAAAGGCAGGGGGCTAACTGAAGCTTTCTTT. The chain uses TRBV15 and TRBJ1-1, with 8 bases fitting TRBD1. CDR1 is LNHNV, CDR2 YYDKDF, per germline (reference sequence). The trim removed 4 bases at V and 5 bases at J, leaving 6 bases unmatched. CDR3 length: 14 residues.

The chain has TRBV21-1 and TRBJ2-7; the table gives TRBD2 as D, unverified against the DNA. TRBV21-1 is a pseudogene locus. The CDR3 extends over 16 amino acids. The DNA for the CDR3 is TGTGCCAGCAGCAAAGGAGCTAGCGGATACTCCTACGAGCAGTACTTC. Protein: CASSKGASGYSYEQYF.

The CDR3 DNA sequence: TGTGCCAGCTCACCACCAAGCCGGACGGGGGCGAACACCGGGGAGCTGTTTTTT. Amino acid sequence: CASSPPSRTGANTGELFF. The chain joins TRBV18 to TRBJ2-2; tentatively, D is TRBD2 (6 bases). Germline CDR1 is KGHSH and CDR2 is LQKENI. V gave up 0 bases and J gave up 0 bases, with 14 bases separating them. The CDR3 spans 18 residues. Variable domain in full (rest from reference TRBV18 and TRBJ2-2): NAGVMQNPRHLVRRRGQEARLRCSPMKGHSHVYWYRQLPEEGLKFMVYLQKENIIDESGMPKERFSAEFPKEGPSILRIQQVVRGDSAAYFCASSPPSRTGANTGELFFGEGSRLTVL.

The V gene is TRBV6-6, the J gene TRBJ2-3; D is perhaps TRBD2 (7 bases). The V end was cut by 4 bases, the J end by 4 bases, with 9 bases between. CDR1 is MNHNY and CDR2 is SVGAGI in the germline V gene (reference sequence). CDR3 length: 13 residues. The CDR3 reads CASSWEGADTQYF. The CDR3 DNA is TGTGCCAGCAGTTGGGAGGGGGCAGATACGCAGTATTTT.

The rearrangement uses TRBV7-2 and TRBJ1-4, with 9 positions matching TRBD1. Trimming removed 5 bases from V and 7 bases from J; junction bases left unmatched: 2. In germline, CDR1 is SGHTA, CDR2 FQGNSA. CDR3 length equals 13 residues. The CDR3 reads CASSVDRGEKLFF. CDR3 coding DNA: TGTGCCAGCAGCGTGGACAGGGGTGAAAAACTGTTTTTT.

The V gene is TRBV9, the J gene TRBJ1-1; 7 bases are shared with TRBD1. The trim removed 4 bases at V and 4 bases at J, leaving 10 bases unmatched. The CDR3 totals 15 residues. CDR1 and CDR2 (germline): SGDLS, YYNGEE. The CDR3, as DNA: TGTGCCAGCAGCTACACAGGGGTGGTTGGCACTGAAGCTTTCTTT. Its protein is CASSYTGVVGTEAFF.

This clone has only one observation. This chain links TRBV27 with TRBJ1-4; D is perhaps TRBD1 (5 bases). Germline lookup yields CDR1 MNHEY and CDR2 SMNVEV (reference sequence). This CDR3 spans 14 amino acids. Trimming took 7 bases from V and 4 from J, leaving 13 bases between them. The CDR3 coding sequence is TGTGCCAGCACATCAGGGTCATTTAATGAAAAACTGTTTTTT. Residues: CASTSGSFNEKLFF.

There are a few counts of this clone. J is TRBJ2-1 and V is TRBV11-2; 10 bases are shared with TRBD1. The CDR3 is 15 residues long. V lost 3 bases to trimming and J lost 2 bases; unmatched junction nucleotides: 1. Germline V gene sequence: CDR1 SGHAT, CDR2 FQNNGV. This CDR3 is CASSLTGGTYNEQFF. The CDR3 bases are TGTGCCAGCAGCTTGACAGGGGGCACCTACAATGAGCAGTTCTTC.

CDR3 in DNA: TGTGCCAGCAGCTACCAAACAGGGTCGGGACAGCCCCAGCATTTT. This codes for CASSYQTGSGQPQHF. The chain recombines TRBV6-5 with TRBJ1-5; perhaps TRBD1 as D (6 bases). Per germline, CDR1 MNHEY and CDR2 SVGAGI. Trimming removed 6 bases at V and 7 bases at J, with 19 bases between. The CDR3 has 15 residues.

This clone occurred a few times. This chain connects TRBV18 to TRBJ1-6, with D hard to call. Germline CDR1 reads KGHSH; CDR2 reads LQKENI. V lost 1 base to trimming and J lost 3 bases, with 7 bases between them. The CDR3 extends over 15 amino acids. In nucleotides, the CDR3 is TGTGCCAGCTCACCACTGTCCGTCTATAATTCACCCCTCCACTTT. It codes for CASSPLSVYNSPLHF.

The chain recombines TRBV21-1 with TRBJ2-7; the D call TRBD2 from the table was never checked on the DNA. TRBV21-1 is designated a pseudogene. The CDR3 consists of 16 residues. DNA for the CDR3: TGTGCCAGCAGCAAAGGTCCAGCGGGAGCCGACTACGAGCAGTACTTC. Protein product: CASSKGPAGADYEQYF.

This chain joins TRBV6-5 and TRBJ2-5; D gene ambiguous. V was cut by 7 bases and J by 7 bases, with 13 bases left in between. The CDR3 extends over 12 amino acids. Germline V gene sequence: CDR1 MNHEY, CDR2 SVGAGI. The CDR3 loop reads CASTSTMGTQYF. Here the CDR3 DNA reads TGTGCCAGCACCTCTACTATGGGGACCCAGTACTTC.

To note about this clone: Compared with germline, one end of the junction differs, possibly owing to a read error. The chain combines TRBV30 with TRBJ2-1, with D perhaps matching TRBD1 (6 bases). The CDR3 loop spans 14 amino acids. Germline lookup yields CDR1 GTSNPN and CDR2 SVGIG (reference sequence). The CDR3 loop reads CAFSTGSLNNERFF. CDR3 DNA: TGTGCCTTCTCGACAGGTTCGCTCAACAATGAGCGGTTCTTC.

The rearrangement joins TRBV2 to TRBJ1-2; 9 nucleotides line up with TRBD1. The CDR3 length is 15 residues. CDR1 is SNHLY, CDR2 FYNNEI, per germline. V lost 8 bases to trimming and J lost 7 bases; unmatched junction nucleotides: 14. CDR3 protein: CASYAPGQGWGGYTF. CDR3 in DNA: TGTGCCAGCTACGCTCCGGGACAGGGATGGGGTGGCTACACCTTC.

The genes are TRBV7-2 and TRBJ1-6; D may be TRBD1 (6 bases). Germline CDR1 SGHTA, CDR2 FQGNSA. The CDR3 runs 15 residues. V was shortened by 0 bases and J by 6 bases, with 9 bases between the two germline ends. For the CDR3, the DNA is TGTGCCAGCAGCTTAGCGGTGGACAGTAATTCACCCCTCCACTTT. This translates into CASSLAVDSNSPLHF.

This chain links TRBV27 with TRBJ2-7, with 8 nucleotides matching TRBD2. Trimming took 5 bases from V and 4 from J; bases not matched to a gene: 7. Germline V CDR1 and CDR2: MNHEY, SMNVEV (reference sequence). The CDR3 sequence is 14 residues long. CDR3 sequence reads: CASSRAGVQYEQYF. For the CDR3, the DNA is TGTGCCAGCAGTCGAGCGGGAGTTCAGTACGAGCAGTACTTC.

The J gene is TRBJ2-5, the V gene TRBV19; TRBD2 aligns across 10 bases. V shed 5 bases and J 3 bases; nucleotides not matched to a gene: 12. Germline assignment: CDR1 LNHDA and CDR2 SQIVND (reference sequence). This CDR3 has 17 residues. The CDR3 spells CASSPETRLAGEETQYF. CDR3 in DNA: TGTGCCAGTAGTCCCGAAACCCGGCTAGCGGGGGAAGAGACCCAGTACTTC.

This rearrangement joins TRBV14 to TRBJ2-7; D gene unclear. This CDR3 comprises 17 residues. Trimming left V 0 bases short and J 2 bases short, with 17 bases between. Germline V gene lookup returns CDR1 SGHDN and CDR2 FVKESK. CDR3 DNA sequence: TGTGCCAGCAGCCAAGACTTTTCAGGTCTGTATACCTACGAGCAGTACTTC. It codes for CASSQDFSGLYTYEQYF.

CDR3 residues: CASRDGSNSPLHF. The DNA of the CDR3 is TGCGCCAGCAGGGATGGGAGCAATTCACCCCTCCACTTT. The chain carries TRBV5-1 and TRBJ1-6; no clear D. V lost 5 bases to trimming and J lost 7 bases, with 10 bases between them. Germline lookup yields CDR1 SGHRS and CDR2 YFSETQ. The length of the CDR3 is 13 residues.

In nucleotides, the CDR3 is TGTGCCAGCCAGCCGGGACAGGGTCCCTACGAGCAGTACTTC. Residues: CASQPGQGPYEQYF. The rearrangement links TRBV27 to TRBJ2-7, with 9 bases matching TRBD1. The CDR3 length is 14 residues. From germline, CDR1 is MNHEY and CDR2 SMNVEV (reference sequence). Trimming took 8 bases from V and 2 from J; bases not matched to a gene: 7.

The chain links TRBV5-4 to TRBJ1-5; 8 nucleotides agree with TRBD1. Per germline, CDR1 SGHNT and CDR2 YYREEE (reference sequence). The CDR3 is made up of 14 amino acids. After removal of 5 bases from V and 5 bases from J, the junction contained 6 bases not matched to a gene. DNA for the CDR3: TGTGCCAGCAGTCATGGGACAGGCGATCAGCCCCAGCATTTT. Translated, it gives CASSHGTGDQPQHF.

CDR3 loop: CASSVGARTGDTGELFF. The CDR3 coding sequence is TGCGCCAGCAGCGTAGGAGCTAGGACAGGGGACACCGGGGAGCTGTTTTTT. This chain uses TRBV5-1 with TRBJ2-2, with 9 bases that match TRBD1. Losses at the gene ends were 4 bases for V and 3 bases for J; bases not matched to a gene: 10. Germline CDR1 is SGHRS and CDR2 is YFSETQ. The length of the CDR3 is 17 residues.

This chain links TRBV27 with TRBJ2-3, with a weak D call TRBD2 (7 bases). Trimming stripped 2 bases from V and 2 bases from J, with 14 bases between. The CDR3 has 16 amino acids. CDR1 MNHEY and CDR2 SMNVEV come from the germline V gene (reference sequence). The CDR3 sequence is CASSLLAGAYTDTQYF. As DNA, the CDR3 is TGTGCCAGCAGTTTACTTGCGGGGGCGTACACAGATACGCAGTATTTT.

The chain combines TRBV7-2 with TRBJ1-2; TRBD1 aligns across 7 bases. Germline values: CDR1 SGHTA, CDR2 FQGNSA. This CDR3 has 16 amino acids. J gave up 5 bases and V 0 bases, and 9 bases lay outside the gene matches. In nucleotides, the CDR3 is TGTGCCAGCAGCTTAGCGGCTACAGGGGCCGATTATGGCTACACCTTC. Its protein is CASSLAATGADYGYTF.

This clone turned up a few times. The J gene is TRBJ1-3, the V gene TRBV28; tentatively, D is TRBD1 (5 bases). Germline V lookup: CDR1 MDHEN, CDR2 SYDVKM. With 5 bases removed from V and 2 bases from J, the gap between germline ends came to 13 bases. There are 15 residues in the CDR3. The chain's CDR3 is CASSPLVGPGNTIYF. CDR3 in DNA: TGTGCCAGCAGTCCCCTCGTGGGGCCTGGAAACACCATATATTTT.

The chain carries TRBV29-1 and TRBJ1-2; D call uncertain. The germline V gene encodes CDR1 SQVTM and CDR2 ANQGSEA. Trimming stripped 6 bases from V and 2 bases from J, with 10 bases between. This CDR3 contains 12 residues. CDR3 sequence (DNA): TGCAGCGTAGCTAGGTCAAACTATGGCTACACCTTC. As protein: CSVARSNYGYTF.

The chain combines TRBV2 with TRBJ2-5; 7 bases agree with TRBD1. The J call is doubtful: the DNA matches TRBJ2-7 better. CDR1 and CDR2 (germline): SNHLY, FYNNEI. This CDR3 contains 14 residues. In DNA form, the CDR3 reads TGTGCCAGCAGTGAAAACAGGGGCTACTACGAGCAGTACTTC. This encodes CASSENRGYYEQYF.

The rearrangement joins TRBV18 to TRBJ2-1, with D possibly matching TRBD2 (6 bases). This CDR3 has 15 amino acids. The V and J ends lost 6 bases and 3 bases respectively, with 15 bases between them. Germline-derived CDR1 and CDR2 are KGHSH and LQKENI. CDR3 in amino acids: CASSDAGLNYNEQFF. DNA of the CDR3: TGTGCCAGCTCGGACGCGGGACTGAACTACAATGAGCAGTTCTTC. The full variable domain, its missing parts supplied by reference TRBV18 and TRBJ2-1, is NAGVMQNPRHLVRRRGQEARLRCSPMKGHSHVYWYRQLPEEGLKFMVYLQKENIIDESGMPKERFSAEFPKEGPSILRIQQVVRGDSAAYFCASSDAGLNYNEQFFGPGTRLTVL.

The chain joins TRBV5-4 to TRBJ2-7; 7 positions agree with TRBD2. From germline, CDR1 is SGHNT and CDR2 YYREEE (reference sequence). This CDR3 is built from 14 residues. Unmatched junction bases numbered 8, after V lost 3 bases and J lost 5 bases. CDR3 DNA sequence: TGTGCCAGCAGCTCTCGGACTAGTTTCGACGAGCAGTACTTC. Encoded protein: CASSSRTSFDEQYF.

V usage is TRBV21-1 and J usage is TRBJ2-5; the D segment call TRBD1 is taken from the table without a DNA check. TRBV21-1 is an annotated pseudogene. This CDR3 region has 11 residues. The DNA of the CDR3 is TGTGCCCGACAGAGTCAAGAGACCCAGTACTTC. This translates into CARQSQETQYF.